The 3 T cell receptor beta chains in this list originate from one sample, sequenced in a study of CD8+ T cells in alopecia areata. RNA was extracted and reverse transcribed into cDNA as the sequencing template. Some clones are missing from TCRdb's copy, which holds only in-frame ones; the method was immunoSEQ multiplex PCR. Counted here are some 7,000 clones, about 70% occurring once; the ten biggest clones make up about a fifth. Both peripheral blood and punch biopsies of lesional scalp skin were obtained from patients who had alopecia areata. The specimen was skin, collected at week 0. The source is a human donor with alopecia areata.

The chain recombines TRBV2 with TRBJ2-3; TRBD2 agrees at 9 bases. The V segment lost 5 bases and the J segment 10 bases; nucleotides outside the gene matches: 10. CDR1 and CDR2 from the germline V gene are SNHLY and FYNNEI. The CDR3 has 14 residues. Here the CDR3 reads CASSPQYGGGAQYF. CDR3 nucleotide sequence: TGTGCCAGCAGTCCCCAGTATGGCGGGGGGGCGCAGTATTTT.

The chain links TRBV7-6 to TRBJ1-1, with a weak D call TRBD1 (5 bases). Deletions cut 2 bases from V and 5 bases from J, with 12 bases between. The CDR3 is 14 residues long. Germline V gene lookup returns CDR1 SGHVS and CDR2 FNYEAQ. The CDR3 is CASSLPQGLTEAFF. CDR3 nucleotide sequence: TGTGCCAGCAGCTTACCGCAGGGTTTAACTGAAGCTTTCTTT.

This clone came up a few times. The chain couples TRBV6-6 to TRBJ1-1; D gene unclear. CDR1 and CDR2 from the germline V gene are MNHNY and SVGAGI (reference sequence). Trimming cost V 2 bases and J 4 bases, with 8 bases left between them. This CDR3 comprises 13 residues. The CDR3 nucleotides read TGTGCCAGCAGTTACAGGGTGCGCACTGAAGCTTTCTTT. This sequence encodes CASSYRVRTEAFF.